A selection of T cell receptor beta chains follows, all from one sample in a study of T-cell memory formation after mild COVID-19. TCRdb redid the calling of the 5' RACE reads with MiXCR, one entry per CDR3 protein. The table includes roughly 40,000 distinct CDR3 sequences, 7.3% detected once. The sample was PBMCs or a T cell subset sorted from them (not recorded which). The receptor source for this set is a man aged 18 to 30 who had mild COVID-19 (a few samples of this study predate the infection). Cell type and time point are not known. Both conserved end residues are part of each CDR3. The D gene is left open where the match is weak. Where a row states a size, it is once, few, many or the class of an expanded clone; other rows omit it.

>-|TRBV7-2|-|TRBJ1-6
TGTGCCAGCAGCTTAGTCGGGAGCGGTTCACCCCTCCACTTT
CASSLVGSGSPLHF
>-|TRBV20-1|-|TRBJ2-5
TGCAGTGCTAGACCCGACAGGAAAGAGACCCAGTACTTC
CSARPDRKETQYF
>-|TRBV12-3/TRBV12-4|-|TRBJ2-4
TGTGCCAACAGTACTGCCCGGAACTCACTAGCCAAAAACATTCAGTACTTC
CANSTARNSLAKNIQYF
>-|TRBV5-1|-|TRBJ2-1
TGCGCCAGCAGCCCCGGTAGCCGGGGGAATGAGCAGTTCTTC
CASSPGSRGNEQFF
>few|TRBV7-9|-|TRBJ2-4
TGTGCCAGCAGCTTAACAGGAAATGATATTCAGTACTTC
CASSLTGNDIQYF
>few|TRBV6-6|TRBD1|TRBJ2-7
TGTGCCAGTTCAGACAGGGGTGTTTCCTACGAGCAGTACTTC
CASSDRGVSYEQYF
>many|TRBV28|-|TRBJ1-1
TGTGCCAGCATCTCACCGGGGGGCGAAGCTTTCTTT
CASISPGGEAFF
>-|TRBV5-1|-|TRBJ1-1
TGCGCCAGCAGCCTAGGGTTGTCGGACACTGAAGCTTTCTTT
CASSLGLSDTEAFF
>-|TRBV7-2|-|TRBJ2-1
TGTGCCAGCAGCTTAGGTAGTGAGCAGTTCTTC
CASSLGSEQFF
>many|TRBV7-9|-|TRBJ2-7
TGTGCCAGCAGCTTTCGGACAGCTAGCTACGAGCAGTACTTC
CASSFRTASYEQYF
>few|TRBV5-5|-|TRBJ2-3
TGTGCCAGCAGCTTGAGGCACACAGATACGCAGTATTTT
CASSLRHTDTQYF